The sequence of this T cell receptor (beta chain) was determined in a study of early T cells in non-severe SARS-CoV-2 infection (dated by TCRdb to the early 2020s). Concerning the study at large: Because TCR sequencing was done on bulk RNA from unsorted whole blood, the alpha and beta chains could not be paired.

Library generation was performed with 5' RACE. The sample was run on a NextSeq 500. To correct for sequencing error and PCR bias, the TCR library protocol tagged individual cDNA molecules with unique molecular identifiers. TCR alpha and beta chains were both sequenced, and the abundances of alpha and beta sequences in each sample were closely correlated with each other. For the original study's pipeline: Decombinator V4 was used to annotate the V gene, J gene and CDR3 of the TCR sequences. Expanded TCRs were defined as changing significantly between any two time points under a Poisson model with p below 0.0001. TCR abundances were normalised to the total number of TCRs sequenced in each sample and reported as counts per million. TRAV1-2 paired with TRAJ12, TRAJ20 or TRAJ33 defined MAIT TCRs, while TRAV10 paired with TRAJ18 defined iNKT TCRs. VDJdb, accessed 1 November 2021, was searched for CMV, EBV and SARS-CoV-2 annotated TCRs, with TCRs annotated for multiple antigens excluded. TCRdb applied fastp at Q25 and MiXCR to the public reads, then kept only in-frame beta chains. Records with the same CDR3 protein are collapsed into one entry carrying the most frequent genes and DNA. The V and J calls follow TCRdb's processing rather than the paper's. The sample data list over 60,000 distinct CDR3 sequences, and roughly a tenth of these were observed just once. Over 6% of the sample comes from the top ten.

On the study overall, not on this receptor specifically: VDJdb matching was skewed toward anti-spike CD8 responses and likely underestimated virus-specific expansions, missing private and CD4 specificities.

This clonotype was recorded many times. Which antigen it targets is not known. Per-base quality was not reported, and no clone a single base away is much larger than it. The study was a case-control design nested within a healthcare worker cohort in London, UK, with weekly nasopharyngeal swab PCR tests and blood sampling. Healthcare workers were enrolled in the week of the UK lockdown, from 23 to 31 March 2020, and were followed every week for up to roughly 15 weeks. The CDR1 and CDR2 encoded by the germline V gene are MGHDK and SYGVNS. V is trimmed back by 6 bases and J by 3 bases, and the junction contains 9 bases that no gene match accounts for. The CDR3, from cysteine to phenylalanine, totals 15 residues. The kept DNA is CDR3 alone, 45 bases in frame from the first base.

This sequence uses TRBV25-1 and TRBJ2-3, with 7 junctional bases fitting TRBD1. The clonotype comes from an adult who was a healthcare worker with PCR-confirmed SARS-CoV-2 infection or an uninfected control (not recorded which). This specimen consisted of whole blood, obtained at baseline. The CDR3 protein sequence reads: CASSTAGQATDTQYF. The DNA is as follows: TGTGCCAGCAGCACGGCCGGACAGGCGACAGATACGCAGTATTTT.